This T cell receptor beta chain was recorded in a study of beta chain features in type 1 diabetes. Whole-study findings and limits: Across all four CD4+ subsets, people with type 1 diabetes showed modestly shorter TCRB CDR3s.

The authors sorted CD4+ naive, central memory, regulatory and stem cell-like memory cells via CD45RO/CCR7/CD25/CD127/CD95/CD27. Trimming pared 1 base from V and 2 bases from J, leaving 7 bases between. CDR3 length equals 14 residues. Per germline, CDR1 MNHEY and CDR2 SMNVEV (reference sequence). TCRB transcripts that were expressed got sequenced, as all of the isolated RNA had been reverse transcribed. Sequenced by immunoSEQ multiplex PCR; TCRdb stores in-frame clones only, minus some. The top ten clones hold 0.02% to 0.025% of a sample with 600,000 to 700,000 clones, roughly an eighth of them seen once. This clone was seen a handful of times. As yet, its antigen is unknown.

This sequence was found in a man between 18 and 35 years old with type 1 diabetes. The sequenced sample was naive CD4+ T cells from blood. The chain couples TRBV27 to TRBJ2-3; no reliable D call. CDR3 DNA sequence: TGTGCCAGCAGTTTATACGACTCCACAGATACGCAGTATTTT. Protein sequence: CASSLYDSTDTQYF.